A single sample is the source of the 8 T cell receptor beta chains below, sequenced in a study of vaccination and CD4 T cells after COVID-19. The antigens these receptors bind are not known. Specified treatment: roughly 11-day PBMC culture with coronavirus spike peptide pools or control peptides (ViraFEST assay). With the Oncomine TCR Beta short-read assay, DNA from cultured CD4+ T cells was sequenced. TCRdb redid the calling of the PCR reads with MiXCR, one entry per CDR3 protein. Of 12,000 or so distinct CDR3 sequences detected, 50% to 75% appear once; the ten largest clones hold 8%. The source material was CD4+ T cells from blood, cultured in vitro. These TCRs come from a human donor who had recovered from COVID-19.

The chain has TRBV7-3 and TRBJ2-3; D is undetermined. Germline loops: CDR1 SGHTA, CDR2 FQGTGA. V was shortened by 2 bases and J by 0 bases, with 9 bases between the two germline ends. The CDR3 runs to 15 residues. As DNA, the CDR3 is TGTGCCAGCAGCTTAGGGGTTAGCAGCACAGATACGCAGTATTTT. Residues: CASSLGVSSTDTQYF.

This clonotype was seen a handful of times. The chain has TRBV27 and TRBJ2-7; D perhaps matches TRBD2 (5 bases). The CDR3 spans 15 residues. V lost 2 bases, J lost 3 bases, and 14 bases lay in between. CDR1 is MNHEY, CDR2 SMNVEV, per germline (reference sequence). DNA for the CDR3: TGTGCCAGCAGTTTAGTGAGTCTCGGGAACTACGAGCAGTACTTC. Translated, it gives CASSLVSLGNYEQYF.

This clonotype showed up just a few times. The chain links TRBV7-9 to TRBJ2-3, with 9 bases aligning to TRBD2. V shed 4 bases, J shed 11 bases, and the junction held 16 bases outside the gene matches. The length of the CDR3 is 16 residues. The V gene's germline CDR1 is SEHNR and CDR2 FQNEAQ (reference sequence). The CDR3 loop is CASSSSRGAGGTKQYF. DNA of the CDR3: TGTGCCAGCAGCTCTAGCCGGGGTGCGGGAGGGACCAAGCAGTATTTT.

V usage is TRBV20-1 and J usage is TRBJ1-5; D is unresolved. The V and J ends lost 2 bases and 0 bases respectively, with 2 bases between them. Germline CDR1 is DFQATT and CDR2 is SNEGSKA (reference sequence). CDR3 length: 12 residues. Written as DNA, the CDR3 is TGCAGTGCTAGAACTAGCAATCAGCCCCAGCATTTT. Its translation is CSARTSNQPQHF.

The chain carries TRBV7-2 and TRBJ2-5, with D maybe TRBD1 (6 bases). Between the trimmed V and J ends, which lost 4 bases and 5 bases, there was a span of 14 bases. Germline V CDR1 and CDR2: SGHTA, FQGNSA. This CDR3 contains 14 residues. CDR3 DNA sequence: TGTGCCAGCAGCTCAAACGCAGGGGAGGAGACCCAGTACTTC. It translates to CASSSNAGEETQYF. The entire variable domain, with the rest obtained from reference TRBV7-2 and TRBJ2-5, is as follows: GAGVSQSPSNKVTEKGKDVELRCDPISGHTALYWYRQSLGQGLEFLIYFQGNSAPDKSGLPSDRFSAERTGGSVSTLTIQRTQQEDSAVYLCASSSNAGEETQYFGPGTRLLVL.

The chain couples TRBV7-9 to TRBJ1-3; D unclear. Trimming removed 7 bases at V and 2 bases at J, with 21 bases between. CDR1 SEHNR and CDR2 FQNEAQ come from the germline V gene (reference sequence). The CDR3 has 17 residues. The CDR3 protein is CASNSAWGVEAGNTIYF. CDR3 in DNA: TGTGCCAGCAACTCCGCGTGGGGTGTTGAGGCTGGAAACACCATATATTTT.

The chain has TRBV6-2 or TRBV6-3 and TRBJ1-2; 10 nucleotides match TRBD1. Germline V gene lookup returns CDR1 MNHEY and CDR2 SVGEGT. Losses at the gene ends were 5 bases for V and 2 bases for J; bases not matched to a gene: 8. The CDR3 is made up of 16 amino acids. CDR3 region: CASSRGQGSGNYGYTF. Written as DNA, the CDR3 is TGTGCCAGCAGTCGGGGACAGGGGTCCGGCAACTATGGCTACACCTTC.

The V call is TRBV6-1, the J call TRBJ1-2; D gene ambiguous. There are 15 residues in the CDR3. With 5 bases removed from V and 3 bases from J, the gap between germline ends came to 16 bases. Germline-derived CDR1 and CDR2 are MNHNS and SASEGT. The CDR3 loop is CASSLNSDYYYGYTF. The CDR3 DNA reads TGTGCCAGCAGTCTCAACAGCGACTACTACTATGGCTACACCTTC.